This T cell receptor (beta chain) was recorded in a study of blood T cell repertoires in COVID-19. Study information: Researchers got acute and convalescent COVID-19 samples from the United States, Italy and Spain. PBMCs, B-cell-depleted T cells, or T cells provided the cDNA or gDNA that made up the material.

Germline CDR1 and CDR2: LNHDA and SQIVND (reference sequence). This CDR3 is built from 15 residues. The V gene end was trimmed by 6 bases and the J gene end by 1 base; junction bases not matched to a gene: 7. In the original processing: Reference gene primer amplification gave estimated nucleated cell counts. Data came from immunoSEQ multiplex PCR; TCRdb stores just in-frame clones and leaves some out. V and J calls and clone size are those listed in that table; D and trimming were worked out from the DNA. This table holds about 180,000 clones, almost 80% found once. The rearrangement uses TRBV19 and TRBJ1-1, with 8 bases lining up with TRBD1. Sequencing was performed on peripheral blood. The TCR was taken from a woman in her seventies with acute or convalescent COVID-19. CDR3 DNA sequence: TGTGCCAGTAGGGACGACAGGGGAGCGAACACTGAAGCTTTCTTT. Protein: CASRDDRGANTEAFF.